This T cell receptor beta chain is from a study of cytomegalovirus exposure and HLA in healthy donors. Study context: Samples from HLA-typed donors yielded approximately 80 million unique TCRs in an early data release.

PCR employed 60 Vbeta and 13 Jbeta primers. Sequencing used immunoSEQ multiplex PCR; TCRdb keeps in-frame clones, though not all of them. This table holds over 150,000 clones, 80% to 85% found once. Germline V gene sequence: CDR1 SGHDT, CDR2 YYEEEE. V was shortened by 4 bases and J by 3 bases, with 13 bases between the two germline ends. This CDR3 region has 14 residues. The sequence derives from a human donor in good health. Sequencing was performed on PBMCs. The V gene is TRBV5-6, the J gene TRBJ1-1; D may be TRBD1 (6 bases). The chain's CDR3 is CASSPEYRDTEAFF. The CDR3 DNA reads as TGTGCCAGCAGCCCGGAATACAGGGACACTGAAGCTTTCTTT.